This T cell receptor (beta chain) was observed in a study of blood T cells in healthy people across ages (dated by TCRdb to 2013 to 2016). Looking at the study overall: In model experiments, roughly one uniquely barcoded TCR beta cDNA molecule per two T cells was captured by template switching. Using the same blood draw, the study looked at two additional independent replicas of 1 million unique cDNA reads for two donors, one aged 18 to 30 and the other aged 80 or older. The study measured age-related changes in TCR beta repertoire diversity using deep sequencing normalized with unique cDNA molecular identifiers. To avoid experimental bias, donors of different ages were spread randomly across the sequencing lanes. The donors were divided into four age groups: young (average about 15 years), middle-aged (over 35), aged (around 67) and long-lived (roughly 88). Study-level results and caveats: Since profiling was done on bulk unsorted PBMCs, naive and antigen-experienced compartments could not be conclusively compared. Compared with the aged group, more naive CD4+ T cells, fewer expanded clones and increased TCR diversity were shown by the long-lived group, suggesting age selection. The CMV infection status of donors was not known, potentially confounding age-related changes in expanded clonotypes. Observed TCR beta diversity per million T cells fell roughly linearly with age, and a significant reduction was already apparent by age around 39. The percentage of naive T cells measured by flow cytometry correlated strongly with observed TCR beta diversity. Total diversity estimates from one million sequenced T cells were considered lower bounds and underestimates.

The donors were a few dozen Caucasian individuals from Russia, aged roughly 6 to 100 years, who were systemically healthy. Each donor gave about 9.7 milliliters of peripheral blood, drawn into EDTA-treated Vacutainer tubes. PBMCs were isolated by Ficoll-Paque density-gradient centrifugation, with at least 6 million obtained per sample. Trizol reagent was used to extract total RNA from PBMCs, with at least 6 micrograms per sample. For every donor, an aliquot of PBMCs went through flow cytometry to measure the percentages of naive CD45RAhigh/CD27high T cells. Comments on this clonotype: Its antigen is not yet known. No base quality values were provided; no much bigger clone lies one nucleotide off.

The germline ends are 18 bases apart after V is trimmed by 1 base and J by 7 bases. The CDR1 and CDR2 encoded by the germline V gene are SGHAT and FQNNGV. From its cysteine to its phenylalanine, the CDR3 spans 16 amino acids. Of all the DNA, just the CDR3 is kept, 48 bases in frame from base 1. The method behind the library was 5' RACE. The sequencing machine was an Illumina HiSeq 2500. A second PCR of 7 to 11 cycles was performed with a sample-barcoded 5' primer and a J-beta primer mix. A template-switch 5' adaptor carrying 12 random nucleotides introduced a unique molecular identifier onto each TCR beta cDNA molecule. Each sample yielded at least 3 million CDR3-containing paired-end reads. The Mint cDNA synthesis kit, primed by a TRBC-specific oligonucleotide, was used to synthesize first-strand cDNA from all RNA. After uracil-DNA glycosylase treatment, a first 18-cycle PCR used universal primers M1SS and BC2_uni_R on all cDNA. For the original study's pipeline: For normalization, 1 million high-quality reads were randomly selected from each sample, with every read carrying a distinct molecular identifier. Reads with shared molecular identifiers were discarded instead of being binned into consensus sequences. MiTCR, run with a Q25 quality threshold and the strictest error-elimination algorithm, handled CDR3 identification, clonotype clustering and error correction. A nonparametric unseen species model with Euler transformation was used to estimate lower-bound total TCR beta diversity. Through fastp at Q25 and MiXCR, TCRdb rebuilt clones from the public reads, retaining in-frame beta chains. Here each entry gathers all rows of one CDR3 protein and keeps the most common genes and DNA. The V and J calls shown here were made by TCRdb, not taken from the authors' results. This sample holds 800,000 to 1,000,000 distinct CDR3 sequences; around 48% were observed only once. The biggest ten clones account for around an eighth of the sample.

Sequencing input: blood. The TCR was taken from a man aged 25 to 40 in good health. The chain is assembled from TRBV11-2 and TRBJ2-3; matching of 5 bases hints at TRBD2 as the D gene. The CDR3 protein sequence reads: CASSLVGGRAINTQYF. The DNA is TGTGCCAGCAGCTTAGTTGGCGGGCGCGCCATAAATACGCAGTATTTT.